These 32 T cell receptor beta chains share one sample of origin, sequenced in a study of shared clonotypes between healthy human individuals. Only in-frame clones appear in the TCRdb table, and some are missing; sequencing was by immunoSEQ multiplex PCR. This table holds around 430,000 clones, 75% to 85% found once. The sample comprised PBMCs. These receptors were obtained from a woman in her thirties or forties in good health. Some clones in this sample may be carry-over from other donors' samples.

This clone was observed a handful of times. A single base is all that separates this from a far larger clone, so a read error is likely. The same CDR3 is also encoded by other DNA sequences in this sample. The chain joins TRBV7-9 to TRBJ2-7; tentatively, D is TRBD2 (5 bases). Trimming cost V 1 base and J 0 bases, with 7 bases left between them. Germline lookup yields CDR1 SEHNR and CDR2 FQNEAQ (reference sequence). CDR3 size: 14 residues. CDR3 sequence: CASSLGRGSYEQYF. CDR3 coding DNA: TGTGCCAGCAGCTTAGGCCGGGGCTCCTACGAGCAGTACTTC.

This clone has ten or more counts. The chain combines TRBV7-2 with TRBJ2-7; 13 nucleotides match TRBD2. The V gene's germline CDR1 is SGHTA and CDR2 FQGNSA. The CDR3 runs to 15 residues. The V and J ends lost 5 bases and 9 bases, in that order; junction bases with no gene match: 10. The CDR3 sequence is CASSSQWTSGRGQYF. The CDR3 bases are TGTGCCAGCAGCAGCCAGTGGACTAGCGGGAGAGGGCAGTACTTC.

In DNA form, the CDR3 reads TGTGCCAGCAGTGACTGGACTAGCGGGAGTTACGAGCAGTACTTC. It codes for CASSDWTSGSYEQYF. V usage is TRBV25-1 and J usage is TRBJ2-7; 13 bases match TRBD2. The CDR3 is 15 amino acids. The germline gives CDR1 MGHDK, CDR2 SYGVNS. V dropped 3 bases and J dropped 4; count of bases not matched to a gene: 3.

This clone has a single count. V gene TRBV21-1 combines with J gene TRBJ2-1; the DNA was not compared with TRBD2, the D call given in the table. TRBV21-1 constitutes a pseudogene. The CDR3 extends over 16 amino acids. CDR3 residues: CASSPGLAGSYNEQFF. CDR3 in DNA: TGTGCCAGCAGCCCGGGACTAGCGGGATCCTACAATGAGCAGTTCTTC.

The chain uses TRBV4-3 and TRBJ1-4; maybe TRBD1 (6 bases). The CDR3 spans 19 residues. Trimming stripped 0 bases from V and 8 bases from J, with 25 bases between. Per the germline V gene, CDR1 is LGHNA and CDR2 is YSLEER. The CDR3 DNA reads as TGCGCCAGCAGCCAAGATCTGAGGAGGGGTGACAGGTTTAGCGAAAAACTGTTTTTT. It translates to CASSQDLRRGDRFSEKLFF.

The table lists this clone with a count of one. This chain joins TRBV4-3 and TRBJ2-1; tentative D call: TRBD2 (6 bases). Germline V gene sequence: CDR1 LGHNA, CDR2 YSLEER. With 2 bases removed from V and 0 bases from J, the gap between germline ends came to 14 bases. This CDR3 contains 17 residues. In DNA form, the CDR3 reads TGCGCCAGCAGCCAATATCAGGTGGGACTCTCCTACAATGAGCAGTTCTTC. Protein sequence: CASSQYQVGLSYNEQFF.

Concerning this clone: One junction end disagrees with the germline gene, perhaps due to a read error. The chain recombines TRBV4-3 with TRBJ2-1; D might be TRBD2 (6 bases). CDR1 is LGHNA, CDR2 YSLEER, per germline. This CDR3 is 13 amino acids long. In DNA, the CDR3 is TGCGCCAGCAACCAAGATGGGGGGTATGAGCAGTTCTTC. Protein sequence: CASNQDGGYEQFF.

This clone was seen only a few times. The gene calls are TRBV15 and TRBJ2-2; maybe TRBD2 (5 bases). CDR3 length: 15 residues. Germline CDR1 and CDR2: LNHNV and YYDKDF (reference sequence). V was pared by 6 bases and J by 7 bases, with 18 bases between. This CDR3 is CATRKGRAVVGELFF. The CDR3 coding sequence is TGTGCCACCAGGAAGGGCAGAGCGGTGGTCGGGGAGCTGTTTTTT.

This chain links TRBV7-9 with TRBJ2-7; 10 bases align to TRBD1. V trimming: 5 bases; J trimming: 3 bases; junction bases outside the gene matches: 4. The CDR3 spans 14 residues. Looked up from germline, CDR1 is SEHNR and CDR2 is FQNEAQ (reference sequence). The CDR3 is CASSLGQGNYEQYF. CDR3 nucleotide sequence: TGTGCCAGCAGCCTGGGACAGGGGAACTACGAGCAGTACTTC.

The chain is built from TRBV4-2 and TRBJ1-5, with 8 bases fitting TRBD1. J lost 2 bases, V lost 6 bases, and 6 bases had no gene match. CDR1 is LGHNA and CDR2 is YNFKEQ in the germline V gene. The CDR3 covers 15 residues. In DNA form, the CDR3 reads TGTGCCAGCAGGCGGACAGGGTCAGGCAATCAGCCCCAGCATTTT. Translated: CASRRTGSGNQPQHF.

The count of this clone is one. The V call is TRBV7-3, the J call TRBJ2-1, with 11 bases lining up with TRBD2. The length of the CDR3 is 15 residues. The V gene's germline CDR1 is SGHTA and CDR2 FQGTGA. With 5 bases clipped from V and 7 bases from J, the junction kept 7 bases outside the gene matches. The CDR3 DNA follows: TGTGCCAGCAGCCCGGGACTAGCGGCCCGAAATGAGCAGTTCTTC. It translates to CASSPGLAARNEQFF.

The chain combines TRBV6-6 with TRBJ2-7; the match to TRBD2 covers 11 bases. The ends lost 5 bases at V and 6 bases at J; junction bases unmatched: 9. The V gene's germline CDR1 is MNHNY and CDR2 SVGAGI (reference sequence). The CDR3 length is 15 residues. The CDR3 region is CASSERLAGPSEQYF. DNA of the CDR3: TGTGCCAGCAGTGAGCGACTAGCGGGGCCCAGCGAGCAGTACTTC.

This clone was seen only once. The V and J genes are TRBV7-2 and TRBJ2-5; 12 bases agree with TRBD2. The DNA end is more similar to TRBJ2-7, so the J call may be wrong. CDR1 and CDR2 (germline): SGHTA, FQGNSA. This CDR3 is 17 amino acids long. The CDR3 sequence is CASSFGWTSGVSYEQYF. In nucleotides, the CDR3 is TGTGCCAGCAGCTTTGGGTGGACTAGCGGGGTCTCCTACGAGCAGTACTTC.

The chain recombines TRBV28 with TRBJ1-5; D possibly corresponds to TRBD1 (5 bases). Germline loops: CDR1 MDHEN, CDR2 SYDVKM. The V gene lost 1 base and the J gene lost 3 bases, with 22 bases spanning the gap. The CDR3 loop spans 19 amino acids. CDR3 loop: CASSLFWVAGTRLNQPQHF. CDR3 bases: TGTGCCAGCAGTTTATTTTGGGTCGCCGGGACTCGGCTCAATCAGCCCCAGCATTTT.

Notes on this clone: With only one base between it and a far larger clone, this is likely a read error. The chain uses TRBV2 and TRBJ1-5; TRBD1 matches at 8 bases. Germline values: CDR1 SNHLY, CDR2 FYNNEI. This CDR3 comprises 13 residues. V shed 9 bases, J shed 9 bases, and the junction held 10 bases outside the gene matches. Here the CDR3 reads CASHRTGKVPQHF. As DNA, the CDR3 is TGTGCCAGTCACAGGACAGGGAAGGTGCCCCAGCATTTT.

The chain couples TRBV7-2 to TRBJ2-7; TRBD2 matches at 12 bases. The CDR3 sequence is 15 residues long. Germline CDR1 SGHTA, CDR2 FQGNSA. The V segment lost 5 bases and the J segment 3 bases; nucleotides outside the gene matches: 5. CDR3: CASSPRTSGNYEQYF. The CDR3 coding sequence is TGTGCCAGCAGCCCGAGGACTAGCGGGAACTACGAGCAGTACTTC.

The rearrangement joins TRBV18 to TRBJ1-4; D is possibly TRBD1 (5 bases). The germline gives CDR1 KGHSH, CDR2 LQKENI. This CDR3 is built from 16 residues. Trimming took 3 bases from V and 0 from J, leaving 11 bases between them. CDR3 DNA sequence: TGTGCCAGCTCACCGTTTACGGGACCAACTAATGAAAAACTGTTTTTT. It translates to CASSPFTGPTNEKLFF.

V usage is TRBV9 and J usage is TRBJ1-1; the D is unclear. This CDR3 comprises 17 residues. Germline CDR1 is SGDLS and CDR2 is YYNGEE. V was cut by 3 bases and J by 3 bases, with 21 bases left in between. CDR3 in amino acids: CASSAEPDTNYDTEAFF. The CDR3 DNA reads as TGTGCCAGCAGCGCAGAACCCGACACTAACTACGACACTGAAGCTTTCTTT.

This clone was seen only a few times. The chain combines TRBV5-1 with TRBJ1-6; the D is unclear. The germline V and J ends were trimmed by 0 bases and 7 bases, with 8 bases remaining between them. This CDR3 is 14 amino acids long. Germline V gene lookup returns CDR1 SGHRS and CDR2 YFSETQ. CDR3 residues: CASSLGERNSPLHF. CDR3 in DNA: TGCGCCAGCAGCTTGGGGGAAAGGAATTCACCCCTCCACTTT. The full variable domain, rest sourced from reference TRBV5-1 and TRBJ1-6, is KAGVTQTPRYLIKTRGQQVTLSCSPISGHRSVSWYQQTPGQGLQFLFEYFSETQRNKGNFPGRFSGRQFSNSRSEMNVSTLELGDSALYLCASSLGERNSPLHFGNGTRLTVT.

V is TRBV27 and J is TRBJ2-3; perhaps TRBD2 as D (6 bases). The CDR3 covers 15 residues. Deletions cut 5 bases from V and 4 bases from J, with 16 bases between. The germline V gene encodes CDR1 MNHEY and CDR2 SMNVEV (reference sequence). The CDR3 region is CASSDTGGPSDTQYF. Written as DNA, the CDR3 is TGTGCCAGCAGTGATACAGGAGGGCCCTCAGATACGCAGTATTTT.

J is TRBJ1-3 and V is TRBV6-1, with 7 bases matching TRBD1. The CDR3 is 15 residues long. The germline CDR1 and CDR2 sequences are MNHNS and SASEGT. V trimming: 7 bases; J trimming: 2 bases; junction bases outside the gene matches: 8. CDR3 loop: CASKPGQWPGNTIYF. In DNA, the CDR3 is TGTGCCAGCAAGCCGGGACAGTGGCCTGGAAACACCATATATTTT.

The chain is built from TRBV19 and TRBJ2-3, with 10 positions matching TRBD2. This CDR3 is 15 amino acids long. Germline lookup yields CDR1 LNHDA and CDR2 SQIVND (reference sequence). V gave up 3 bases and J gave up 5 bases; unmatched junction bases: 5. The CDR3 nucleotides are TGTGCCAGTAGTATTACCCTAGCGGGAGAAGATACGCAGTATTTT. Its protein product is CASSITLAGEDTQYF.

The rearrangement uses TRBV4-1 and TRBJ2-7; TRBD1 matches at 9 bases. J gave up 3 bases and V 5 bases, and 5 bases lay outside the gene matches. CDR1 MGHRA and CDR2 YSYEKL come from the germline V gene. The CDR3 loop spans 14 amino acids. CDR3: CASSNPGQGYEQYF. As DNA, the CDR3 is TGCGCCAGCAGCAACCCGGGACAGGGCTACGAGCAGTACTTC.

This clone was counted only a few times. The chain is built from TRBV2 and TRBJ1-1; TRBD1 aligns across 7 bases. CDR3 length: 13 amino acids. Germline lookup yields CDR1 SNHLY and CDR2 FYNNEI. Trimming cost V 11 bases and J 0 bases; bases outside gene matches: 6. CDR3 sequence (DNA): TGTGCCGGAGGGACAGTTATGAACACTGAAGCTTTCTTT. Translation gives CAGGTVMNTEAFF.

The chain recombines TRBV19 with TRBJ2-3; weak D call: TRBD2 (7 bases). V lost 3 bases and J lost 3, with 13 bases in between. The CDR3 runs 15 residues. CDR1 and CDR2 (germline): LNHDA, SQIVND (reference sequence). CDR3 sequence: CASSIGAGATDTQYF. The CDR3 coding sequence is TGTGCCAGTAGTATTGGGGCGGGGGCGACAGATACGCAGTATTTT.

The V gene is TRBV5-1, the J gene TRBJ2-7; D is possibly TRBD2 (6 bases). CDR3 length: 14 residues. Germline loops: CDR1 SGHRS, CDR2 YFSETQ. V lost 4 bases and J lost 1, with 12 bases in between. The CDR3 reads CASSAGTGSYEQYF. CDR3 in DNA: TGCGCCAGCAGCGCCGGGACTGGGTCCTACGAGCAGTACTTC.

This clone appeared once. This is likely an artifact of a read error, given a far larger clone one base away. The conserved final phenylalanine or tryptophan is absent from the CDR3, which likely points to a read error. This rearrangement joins TRBV28 to TRBJ1-2; 7 nucleotides match TRBD1. The CDR3 length is 14 residues. Germline assignment: CDR1 MDHEN and CDR2 SYDVKM. After removal of 6 bases from V and 5 bases from J, the junction contained 9 bases not matched to a gene. The CDR3 DNA is TGTGCCAGCAGAACTACAGGGGTCCGGTATGGCTACACCCTC. Translating it yields CASRTTGVRYGYTL.

The chain employs TRBV6-1 and TRBJ2-1, with D possibly being TRBD2 (6 bases). The germline V gene has CDR1 MNHNS and CDR2 SASEGT. V was cut by 1 base and J by 5 bases, with 12 bases left in between. The CDR3 has 15 amino acids. The CDR3 sequence: CASSEGAEGHNEQFF. CDR3 bases: TGTGCCAGCAGTGAAGGAGCGGAGGGGCACAATGAGCAGTTCTTC.

V gene TRBV19 combines with J gene TRBJ2-2; no firm D call. This CDR3 spans 14 amino acids. The V end lost 5 bases, the J end lost 7 bases, and 14 bases lay between the germline ends. Looked up from germline, CDR1 is LNHDA and CDR2 is SQIVND (reference sequence). The CDR3, as DNA: TGTGCCAGTAGTTTCCAGGTTCTATACGGGGAGCTGTTTTTT. It encodes CASSFQVLYGELFF. The whole variable domain, filled in from reference TRBV19 and TRBJ2-2, reads DGGITQSPKYLFRKEGQNVTLSCEQNLNHDAMYWYRQDPGQGLRLIYYSQIVNDFQKGDIAEGYSVSREKKESFPLTVTSAQKNPTAFYLCASSFQVLYGELFFGEGSRLTVL.

The CDR3 reads CASSRTISGSNTDTQYF. DNA for the CDR3: TGTGCCAGCAGCCGTACCATTAGCGGGAGTAACACAGATACGCAGTATTTT. This chain joins TRBV6-7 and TRBJ2-3; TRBD2 matches at 9 bases. TRBV6-7 is treated as an ORF (open reading frame) with a function not yet certain. CDR3 length equals 17 residues. The J segment lost 2 bases and the V segment lost 6 bases, leaving 12 bases of the junction unmatched.

This chain joins TRBV19 and TRBJ1-5; D remains ambiguous. The CDR3 runs to 15 residues. The V and J ends lost 3 bases and 5 bases respectively, with 14 bases between them. Germline loops: CDR1 LNHDA, CDR2 SQIVND (reference sequence). In DNA, the CDR3 is TGTGCCAGTAGTATCACACTCGATGCTTATCAGCCCCAGCATTTT. Its translation: CASSITLDAYQPQHF.

The rearrangement uses TRBV11-2 and TRBJ2-1, with D perhaps TRBD1 or TRBD2 (6 bases each). V gave up 1 base and J gave up 9 bases, with 16 bases separating them. The CDR3 sequence is 15 residues long. In germline, CDR1 is SGHAT, CDR2 FQNNGV. DNA of the CDR3: TGTGCCAGCAGCTTAGTAGGGGGGAGAAGGGGTGAGCAGTTCTTC. This gives the protein CASSLVGGRRGEQFF.